This T cell receptor (beta chain) was sequenced in a study of T cell repertoires in cytomegalovirus infection. With regard to this clonotype: Its specificity is unknown.

One entry per CDR3 protein, called by TCRdb with MiXCR from the reads. The sample includes some 920,000 distinct CDR3 sequences, less than 40% of them seen just once. Trimming took 8 bases from V and 5 from J; bases not matched to a gene: 14. CDR3 length: 15 residues. This sequence was found in a human donor in good health (CMV status not recorded). Some clones in this sample may be carry-over from other donors' samples. The genes are TRBV12-3 or TRBV12-4 and TRBJ1-1; 7 bases line up with TRBD1. The material was cultured CD8+ T cells from PBMCs, obtained from culture after CMV antigen stimulation. CDR3 sequence reads: CASDIGEGAWTEAFF. In DNA form, the CDR3 reads TGTGCCAGCGACATCGGGGAGGGGGCTTGGACTGAAGCTTTCTTT.